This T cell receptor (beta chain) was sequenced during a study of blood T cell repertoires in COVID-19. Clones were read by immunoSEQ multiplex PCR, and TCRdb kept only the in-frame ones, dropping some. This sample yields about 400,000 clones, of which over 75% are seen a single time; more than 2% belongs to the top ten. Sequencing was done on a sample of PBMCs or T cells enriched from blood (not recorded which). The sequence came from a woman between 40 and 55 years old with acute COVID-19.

In DNA form, the CDR3 reads TGTGCCAGCAGTTCACTGCCTACGTTGCAGTACTTC. Amino acids: CASSSLPTLQYF. V and J are TRBV27 and TRBJ2-7, with D unclear. Trimming removed 4 bases at V and 9 bases at J, with 13 bases between. Germline V lookup: CDR1 MNHEY, CDR2 SMNVEV (reference sequence). The CDR3 contains 12 residues.